This is a list of T cell receptor beta chains from one sample in a study of T cell repertoires in cytomegalovirus infection. These receptors lack a known antigen. From the reads, TCRdb called clonotypes with MiXCR, one entry per CDR3 protein. Of roughly 500,000 distinct CDR3 sequences listed, roughly 46% are singletons. Sequencing used cultured PBMCs, obtained from culture after CMV antigen stimulation. Receptor source: a human donor in good health (CMV status not recorded). Some clones in this sample may be carry-over from other donors' samples. The CDR3 runs from the conserved cysteine through the conserved F or W. The D gene is left open where the match is weak. Clone size is shown for a subset of rows, as once, few, many or a class of expanded clone.

J | size | V | D | CDR3 | DNA
TRBJ2-4 | . | TRBV2 | TRBD2 | CASSEFVAGALGF | TGTGCCAGCAGTGAATTTGTAGCGGGAGCGCTAGGCTTC
TRBJ2-2 | . | TRBV24-1 | . | CATSETTDTGELFF | TGTGCCACCAGTGAAACCACGGACACCGGGGAGCTGTTTTTT
TRBJ2-3 | . | TRBV24-1 | TRBD1 | CATSDSISPPGQITDTQYF | TGTGCCACCAGTGATAGTATCTCCCCTCCGGGACAGATCACAGATACGCAGTATTTT
TRBJ2-7 | . | TRBV7-2 | . | CASSASSYEQYF | TGTGCCAGCAGTGCCAGCTCCTACGAGCAGTACTTC
TRBJ2-1 | few | TRBV11-1 | . | CASSLGLWRTGNNNEQFF | TGTGCCAGCAGCTTAGGACTGTGGAGGACGGGGAACAATAATGAGCAGTTCTTC
TRBJ2-1 | . | TRBV6-2/TRBV6-3 | . | CASTNRDSSAEQFF | TGTGCCAGCACCAACCGGGACTCCTCCGCTGAGCAGTTCTTC
TRBJ1-4 | . | TRBV5-4 | . | CASSLWGRTNEKLFF | TGTGCCAGCAGCTTGTGGGGTCGCACTAATGAAAAACTGTTTTTT
TRBJ2-5 | . | TRBV11-3 | TRBD1 | CASSFGQGKTQYF | TGTGCCAGCAGCTTTGGACAGGGAAAGACCCAGTACTTC
TRBJ2-7 | few | TRBV7-2 | . | CASSLVRDEQYF | TGTGCCAGCAGCTTAGTCCGGGACGAGCAGTACTTC
TRBJ2-7 | . | TRBV5-1 | TRBD1 | CASSVNPRDRDREQYF | TGCGCCAGCAGCGTGAACCCCCGGGACAGGGACCGCGAGCAGTACTTC
TRBJ2-3 | . | TRBV7-2 | TRBD2 | CASSHIAGGNTDTQYF | TGTGCCAGCAGCCATATAGCGGGAGGTAACACAGATACGCAGTATTTT
TRBJ2-7 | . | TRBV28 | . | CASSRTLGYEQYF | TGTGCCAGCAGTAGGACATTGGGCTACGAGCAGTACTTC
TRBJ1-1 | few | TRBV12-3/TRBV12-4 | TRBD1 | CASSHRQGPMNTEAFF | TGTGCCAGCAGTCACCGACAGGGGCCGATGAACACTGAAGCTTTCTTT
TRBJ2-5 | . | TRBV5-6 | . | CASSLFGTSLETQYF | TGTGCCAGCAGCTTGTTTGGTACCAGCCTTGAGACCCAGTACTTC
TRBJ2-7 | . | TRBV6-1 | TRBD2 | CASRKGRGGSYEQYF | TGTGCCAGCAGGAAAGGGCGCGGGGGGTCCTACGAGCAGTACTTC
TRBJ2-5 | . | TRBV20-1 | . | CSASPPRAQETQYF | TGCAGTGCTAGTCCCCCACGGGCTCAAGAGACCCAGTACTTC
TRBJ2-2 | few | TRBV27 | . | CASSLAGGTRELFF | TGTGCCAGCAGTTTAGCGGGCGGGACCCGGGAGCTGTTTTTT
TRBJ1-4 | . | TRBV29-1 | TRBD1 | CSALGTGNEKLFF | TGCAGCGCCCTCGGGACAGGAAATGAAAAACTGTTTTTT
TRBJ2-1 | few | TRBV7-8 | . | CASSLPGWFNSYNEQFF | TGTGCCAGCAGCCTACCGGGTTGGTTTAACTCCTACAATGAGCAGTTCTTC
TRBJ2-7 | . | TRBV7-2 | . | CASSLLGRNYEQYF | TGTGCCAGCAGCTTACTTGGCAGGAACTACGAGCAGTACTTC
TRBJ2-1 | . | TRBV2 | . | CASRKEGTVEQFF | TGTGCCAGCAGGAAGGAGGGGACGGTTGAGCAGTTCTTC
TRBJ2-1 | . | TRBV24-1 | TRBD2 | CATSDLGGGANEQFF | TGTGCCACCAGTGATTTAGGCGGGGGGGCCAATGAGCAGTTCTTC
TRBJ2-7 | few | TRBV7-8 | TRBD2 | CASSFRLAASYEQYF | TGTGCCAGCAGCTTCCGACTAGCGGCCTCCTACGAGCAGTACTTC
TRBJ1-1 | . | TRBV18 | . | CASSPALGTEAFF | TGTGCCAGCTCACCGGCTTTAGGTACTGAAGCTTTCTTT
TRBJ2-1 | . | TRBV5-4 | TRBD2 | CASTLGAGGPGDEQFF | TGTGCCAGCACCCTGGGGGCGGGAGGGCCCGGGGATGAGCAGTTCTTC
TRBJ2-4 | once | TRBV2 | . | CASSVQGDIQYF | TGTGCCAGCAGTGTACAGGGAGACATTCAGTACTTC